This TCR beta chain was identified during a study of immune heterogeneity within non-small cell lung tumors. Bulk tumor genomic DNA, 600 ng per sample, was used as template. During surgery, several far-apart biopsies were obtained from every primary tumor. Undergoing curative surgery were patients whose non-small cell lung cancer was untreated and newly diagnosed. Trimming shortened V by 2 bases and J by 0 bases, and 7 bases separated the two germline ends. The CDR3 is 14 residues long. The germline V gene has CDR1 MDHEN and CDR2 SYDVKM. This clonotype was counted ten times or more. The antigen is not known. Amplifying TCR beta CDR3 involved multiplex PCR carried out with 32 V and 13 J primers. TCRdb called the multiplex PCR reads again in MiXCR, with one record for every CDR3 protein. The table lists fewer than 25,000 distinct CDR3 sequences, 27% of them singletons, with about 3.5% in the top ten. General study points: The study found identical dominant CDR3 beta clonotypes recurring across tumor sites within a patient, alongside site-unique high-frequency clones.

The material sequenced was lung tumor tissue. The gene calls are TRBV28 and TRBJ1-2; D may be TRBD1 (5 bases). This receptor was obtained from a man in his forties with non-small cell lung cancer. CDR3 residues: CASSLGGANYGYTF. The DNA of the CDR3 is TGTGCCAGCAGTTTAGGAGGGGCTAACTATGGCTACACCTTC.